What follows are 12 T cell receptor beta chains derived from one specimen sequenced in a study of blood T cell repertoires in COVID-19. Sequenced by immunoSEQ multiplex PCR; TCRdb stores in-frame clones only, minus some. The sample lists hundreds of thousands of clones; 80% to 90% were seen once. Sequenced: PBMCs or T cells enriched from blood (not recorded which). These receptors were collected from a man aged 25-45 years who had recovered from COVID-19.

The rearrangement uses TRBV7-9 and TRBJ1-2, with D perhaps TRBD1 (5 bases). CDR1 SEHNR and CDR2 FQNEAQ come from the germline V gene (reference sequence). The CDR3 spans 14 residues. Trimming removed 10 bases from V and 8 bases from J, with 23 bases in between. DNA for the CDR3: TGTGCCACTGATAGGGGTGGGTCCCCCCGCGGCTACACCTTC. This encodes CATDRGGSPRGYTF.

This chain links TRBV2 with TRBJ1-2; possible D gene TRBD1, 5 bases. V lost 5 bases to trimming and J lost 3 bases, with 13 bases between them. Germline V gives CDR1 SNHLY, CDR2 FYNNEI. This CDR3 region has 14 residues. Here the CDR3 DNA reads TGTGCCAGCAGTTCCCAGGGCCTAGACTATGGCTACACCTTC. Translation gives CASSSQGLDYGYTF.

The rearrangement links TRBV3-1 (or the pseudogene TRBV3-2) to TRBJ1-1; TRBD1 might be the D (6 bases). CDR1 is LGHDT, CDR2 YNNKEL, per germline (reference sequence). Trimming left V 7 bases short and J 2 bases short, with 14 bases between. The CDR3 totals 14 residues. As DNA, the CDR3 is TGTGCCAGCATGGCCAGGGGAGCCAACACTGAAGCTTTCTTT. This translates into CASMARGANTEAFF.

The chain has TRBV5-1 and TRBJ1-1, with D tentatively TRBD1 (6 bases). V was cut by 1 base and J by 5 bases, with 9 bases left in between. There are 13 residues in the CDR3. Looked up from germline, CDR1 is SGHRS and CDR2 is YFSETQ. The CDR3 DNA reads as TGCGCCAGCAGCTTGTCCCAGGGGACTGAAGCTTTCTTT. It is translated as CASSLSQGTEAFF.

The sample holds a few counts of this clone. The chain combines TRBV18 with TRBJ2-5; the match to TRBD1 covers 12 bases. V trimming: 3 bases; J trimming: 4 bases; junction bases outside the gene matches: 3. This CDR3 has 15 amino acids. Germline assignment: CDR1 KGHSH and CDR2 LQKENI. The chain's CDR3 is CASSPGTGGGETQYF. CDR3 nucleotide sequence: TGTGCCAGCTCACCCGGGACAGGGGGCGGAGAGACCCAGTACTTC.

This chain links TRBV6-6 with TRBJ1-3; D is ambiguous. Germline-derived CDR1 and CDR2 are MNHNY and SVGAGI (reference sequence). V was trimmed by 6 bases and J by 0 bases, leaving 9 bases between them. The CDR3 covers 14 residues. The CDR3 sequence is CASRVSLSGNTIYF. The CDR3 nucleotides are TGTGCCAGCAGAGTTAGTCTCTCTGGAAACACCATATATTTT.

J is TRBJ1-2 and V is TRBV28; D is unclear. Germline CDR1 MDHEN, CDR2 SYDVKM. This CDR3 is 13 amino acids long. The V gene lost 3 bases and the J gene lost 7 bases, with 12 bases spanning the gap. CDR3: CASSLGLFPGYTF. The CDR3 nucleotides read TGTGCCAGCAGTTTGGGCCTGTTCCCTGGCTACACCTTC.

The chain recombines TRBV4-1 with TRBJ2-5; 8 bases are a match to TRBD1. The germline CDR1 and CDR2 sequences are MGHRA and YSYEKL. The CDR3 spans 14 residues. J lost 4 bases, V lost 4 bases, and 5 bases had no gene match. This CDR3 is CASSPRGPGETQYF. In nucleotides, the CDR3 is TGCGCCAGCAGCCCCAGGGGGCCGGGAGAGACCCAGTACTTC.

This chain connects TRBV15 to TRBJ2-1; 11 bases line up with TRBD2. The length of the CDR3 is 16 residues. Germline V CDR1 and CDR2: LNHNV, YYDKDF (reference sequence). V lost 3 bases and J lost 8; bases outside the gene matches: 9. CDR3 loop: CATSRRSGRAWDEQFF. For the CDR3, the DNA is TGTGCCACCAGCAGGCGTAGCGGGAGGGCCTGGGATGAGCAGTTCTTC.

The chain is built from TRBV30 and TRBJ2-7; the match to TRBD2 covers 8 bases. With 3 bases clipped from V and 1 base from J, the junction kept 2 bases outside the gene matches. This CDR3 has 13 amino acids. Germline CDR1 and CDR2: GTSNPN and SVGIG (reference sequence). CDR3 nucleotides: TGTGCCTGGAGGGCTAGCGGGTCCTACGAGCAGTACTTC. Its protein is CAWRASGSYEQYF.

The gene calls are TRBV7-9 and TRBJ2-7; 10 bases line up with TRBD1. J lost 6 bases, V lost 5 bases, and 10 bases had no gene match. The CDR3 has 15 amino acids. Per the germline V gene, CDR1 is SEHNR and CDR2 is FQNEAQ (reference sequence). CDR3 DNA sequence: TGTGCCAGCAGCGCTACCGGGACAGGGGTTGTCGAGCAGTACTTC. Protein sequence: CASSATGTGVVEQYF.

This clone was detected only once. This sequence joins TRBV5-1 and TRBJ2-7; 10 nucleotides align to TRBD2. V dropped 7 bases and J dropped 0; count of bases not matched to a gene: 1. This CDR3 is built from 13 residues. Germline V CDR1 and CDR2: SGHRS, YFSETQ. As DNA, the CDR3 is TGCGCCAGCGGACTAGCGGCCTCCTACGAGCAGTACTTC. Translated: CASGLAASYEQYF.